This entry features one TCR beta chain sequence. This sample is part of a study of T cells in Graves' hyperthyroidism and ophthalmopathy. Study as a whole: Once the initial diagnosis was made, peripheral blood was obtained before any treatment.

What was amplified from RNA transcripts were TCR beta CDR3 regions. The HTBI primer set served for first-round RT-PCR of the TCR CDR3. TCRdb reprocessed the multiplex PCR reads via MiXCR and lists one record per CDR3 protein. The table has around 200,000 distinct CDR3 sequences, about a sixth seen once. The PBMCs were taken from approximately 9 ml of fresh peripheral blood. The CDR3 is 15 residues long. Germline CDR1 reads SNHLY; CDR2 reads FYNNEI. With V trimmed by 1 base and J by 7 bases, 7 bases remained unmatched. Sequenced: blood. The chain has TRBV2 and TRBJ2-1; 7 positions match TRBD2. This TCR came from a woman aged 50 to 60 with Graves' hyperthyroidism. The CDR3 sequence: CASSEGRDSGNEQFF. CDR3 DNA sequence: TGTGCCAGCAGTGAAGGGAGGGATAGCGGGAATGAGCAGTTCTTC.